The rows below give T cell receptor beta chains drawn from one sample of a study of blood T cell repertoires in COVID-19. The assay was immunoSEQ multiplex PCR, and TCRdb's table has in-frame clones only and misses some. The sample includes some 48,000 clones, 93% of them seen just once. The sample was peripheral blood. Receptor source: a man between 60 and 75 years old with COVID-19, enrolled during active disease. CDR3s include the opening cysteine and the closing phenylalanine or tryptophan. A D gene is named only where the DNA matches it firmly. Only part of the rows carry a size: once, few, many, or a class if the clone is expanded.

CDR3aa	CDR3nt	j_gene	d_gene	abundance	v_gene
CATSDPLGLAEGIGEQFF	TGTGCCACCAGTGACCCCCTAGGACTAGCGGAGGGGATAGGGGAGCAGTTCTTC	TRBJ2-1	TRBD2	.	TRBV24-1
CASSDAREGNIQYF	TGTGCCAGCAGCGACGCCAGGGAGGGAAACATTCAGTACTTC	TRBJ2-4	.	.	TRBV21-1
CASSLSIGTGEAFF	TGTGCCAGCAGTTTATCGATCGGAACAGGGGAAGCTTTCTTT	TRBJ1-1	.	few	TRBV27
CAISESLGVNSPLHF	TGTGCCATCAGTGAGTCGTTAGGGGTTAATTCACCCCTCCACTTT	TRBJ1-6	.	.	TRBV10-3
CAWRRRDRRIYGYTF	TGTGCCTGGAGACGACGGGACAGGCGGATCTATGGCTACACCTTC	TRBJ1-2	TRBD1	.	TRBV30
CASLSSGRENEQFF	TGCGCCAGCTTATCTAGCGGGAGGGAGAATGAGCAGTTCTTC	TRBJ2-1	TRBD2	.	TRBV5-1
CATSRGGQGYTGELFF	TGTGCCACCAGTCGGGGGGGACAGGGGTACACCGGGGAGCTGTTTTTT	TRBJ2-2	TRBD1	.	TRBV24-1
CASSLQQGGGSYEQYF	TGCGCCAGCAGCCTACAACAGGGGGGCGGCTCCTACGAGCAGTACTTC	TRBJ2-7	TRBD1	.	TRBV5-1
CASSQAGQAYNSPLHF	TGCGCCAGCAGCCAGGCAGGACAGGCTTATAATTCACCCCTCCACTTT	TRBJ1-6	TRBD1	once	TRBV4-1
CASSYQEGYNSPLHF	TGTGCCAGCAGTTATCAGGAGGGCTATAATTCACCCCTCCACTTT	TRBJ1-6	.	.	TRBV27
CASSQGALAGRETQYF	TGCGCCAGCAGCCAAGGGGCACTAGCGGGAAGGGAGACCCAGTACTTC	TRBJ2-5	TRBD2	few	TRBV4-1
CASSHGQGNTEAFF	TGCGCCAGCAGCCACGGACAGGGGAACACTGAAGCTTTCTTT	TRBJ1-1	TRBD1	.	TRBV4-1
CASSLLSGQGKSEAFF	TGTGCCAGCAGCCTGTTATCGGGACAGGGAAAGTCTGAAGCTTTCTTT	TRBJ1-1	TRBD1	.	TRBV5-6
CASSGQGFGFRTLHF	TGTGCCAGCAGCGGACAGGGATTCGGGTTTAGAACCCTCCACTTT	TRBJ1-6	TRBD1	.	TRBV7-2
CASSLGPGNLEKLFF	TGTGCCAGCAGCTTAGGGCCAGGGAATTTGGAAAAACTGTTTTTT	TRBJ1-4	.	.	TRBV7-8
CASSLGLAGDNEQFF	TGTGCCAGCAGCCTTGGACTAGCGGGAGACAATGAGCAGTTCTTC	TRBJ2-1	TRBD2	few	TRBV4-2
CASSYPSGGENEQYF	TGTGCCAGCAGTTATCCTAGCGGAGGGGAAAACGAGCAGTACTTC	TRBJ2-7	TRBD2	few	TRBV5-4
CASSPQGYGYTF	TGTGCCAGCAGCCCACAGGGTTATGGCTACACCTTC	TRBJ1-2	.	.	TRBV28
CASSLAGSFETQYF	TGCGCCAGCAGCTTGGCCGGGAGTTTTGAGACCCAGTACTTC	TRBJ2-5	.	.	TRBV5-1
CAWSQGPVYGYTF	TGTGCCTGGAGTCAGGGGCCGGTCTATGGCTACACCTTC	TRBJ1-2	.	.	TRBV30
CASSEASGYEQYF	TGTGCCAGCAGTGAAGCCTCCGGCTACGAGCAGTACTTC	TRBJ2-7	.	few	TRBV6-1
CASSSQYNSPLHF	TGTGCCAGTAGTAGCCAGTATAATTCACCCCTCCACTTT	TRBJ1-6	.	.	TRBV19
CASSVGTDNSPLHF	TGTGCCAGCAGCGTCGGGACAGATAATTCACCCCTCCACTTT	TRBJ1-6	TRBD1	.	TRBV9
CASSSNRDSEAFF	TGTGCCAGCAGTTCAAACCGGGACAGTGAAGCTTTCTTT	TRBJ1-1	TRBD1	.	TRBV11-2
CASRGQSNEKLFF	TGTGCCAGCAGAGGACAGAGTAATGAAAAACTGTTTTTT	TRBJ1-4	.	.	TRBV7-2
CASSLAPGGLGEQFF	TGCGCCAGCAGCTTGGCCCCGGGGGGGCTAGGTGAGCAGTTCTTC	TRBJ2-1	TRBD2	.	TRBV5-1
CASSQAGSGGAADTQYF	TGTGCCAGCAGCCAAGCGGGGAGCGGGGGGGCCGCGGATACGCAGTATTTT	TRBJ2-3	TRBD2	.	TRBV4-2
CASSRGGVTGELFF	TGTGCCAGCAGTCGCGGGGGGGTCACCGGGGAGCTGTTTTTT	TRBJ2-2	TRBD2	.	TRBV6-5
CSARQGNTEAFF	TGCAGCGCCAGACAGGGGAACACTGAAGCTTTCTTT	TRBJ1-1	TRBD1	once	TRBV29-1
CATRNRASGDEQYF	TGTGCCACCAGAAACAGGGCCAGTGGGGACGAGCAGTACTTC	TRBJ2-7	.	.	TRBV15
CASRDSSGNTIYF	TGTGCCAGCAGGGACAGCTCTGGAAACACCATATATTTT	TRBJ1-3	.	.	TRBV6-6
CASSLFPGELFF	TGTGCCAGCAGTTTATTCCCCGGGGAGCTGTTTTTT	TRBJ2-2	.	.	TRBV6-2/TRBV6-3
CASSHGQGGTGELFF	TGCGCCAGCAGCCATGGGCAGGGAGGCACCGGGGAGCTGTTTTTT	TRBJ2-2	.	.	TRBV4-1
CASSRGLGETQYF	TGCGCCAGCAGTAGGGGGCTCGGAGAGACCCAGTACTTC	TRBJ2-5	TRBD1	.	TRBV5-1
CASSVGQGAEELFF	TGTGCCAGCAGCGTGGGACAGGGGGCCGAGGAACTGTTTTTT	TRBJ1-4	TRBD1	.	TRBV5-4
CASSPQITPGQGTGELFF	TGTGCCAGCAGCCCCCAAATAACCCCGGGACAGGGCACCGGGGAGCTGTTTTTT	TRBJ2-2	.	.	TRBV21-1
CASSQYSDSAYGYTF	TGTGCCAGCAGTCAATACAGCGACAGCGCCTATGGCTACACCTTC	TRBJ1-2	.	.	TRBV6-5
CASSALGGGGYTF	TGTGCCAGCAGTGCCTTGGGAGGTGGAGGCTACACCTTC	TRBJ1-2	.	.	TRBV28
CASSLVAGANQPQHF	TGCGCCAGCAGCTTGGTAGCGGGGGCCAATCAGCCCCAGCATTTT	TRBJ1-5	.	few	TRBV5-1
CASSIGGDGYTF	TGTGCCAGCTCAATTGGAGGGGATGGCTACACCTTC	TRBJ1-2	.	.	TRBV18
CASRHTAGDSPLHF	TGCGCCAGCAGGCATACAGCGGGGGATTCACCCCTCCACTTT	TRBJ1-6	.	.	TRBV4-1
CASSYGSGGHTGELFF	TGTGCCAGCAGTTACGGAAGCGGGGGGCACACCGGGGAGCTGTTTTTT	TRBJ2-2	TRBD2	.	TRBV6-5
CAISEAMDPSSYNEQFF	TGTGCCATCAGTGAGGCGATGGATCCTAGCTCCTACAATGAGCAGTTCTTC	TRBJ2-1	.	once	TRBV10-3
CATSDPRQRTGELFF	TGTGCCACCAGTGATCCACGCCAGAGGACCGGGGAGCTGTTTTTT	TRBJ2-2	.	.	TRBV24-1
CASSSGDGAGSYEQYF	TGTGCCAGCAGTTCCGGCGACGGGGCGGGGTCCTACGAGCAGTACTTC	TRBJ2-7	.	.	TRBV2
CASSAGTGTVNYGYTF	TGTGCCAGTAGTGCCGGGACAGGGACCGTTAACTATGGCTACACCTTC	TRBJ1-2	TRBD1	.	TRBV19
CAWSGPGNQPQHF	TGTGCCTGGAGTGGGCCAGGTAATCAGCCCCAGCATTTT	TRBJ1-5	.	once	TRBV30
CASSVEWGPTEAFF	TGTGCCAGCAGCGTAGAGTGGGGGCCCACTGAAGCTTTCTTT	TRBJ1-1	.	.	TRBV9
CASSLDGSGTGELFF	TGTGCCAGCAGCTTAGACGGGAGCGGCACCGGGGAGCTGTTTTTT	TRBJ2-2	.	.	TRBV7-8
CASSLGGIQETQYF	TGTGCCAGCAGTTTGGGGGGGATCCAAGAGACCCAGTACTTC	TRBJ2-5	TRBD2	.	TRBV6-6